The 24 T cell receptor beta chains below come from one sample, sequenced in a study of response to subunit inactivated influenza vaccine. TCRdb used MiXCR to reprocess the RT-PCR reads, holding one entry per CDR3 protein. The sample has just under 550,000 distinct CDR3 sequences, roughly 25% seen once. These data were also reused for a study on T cells expressing NK-cell markers. According to that study: A 5'RACE template switching approach incorporating UMIs was used to make TCR beta cDNA.

The source material was CD4+ T cells sorted from PBMCs, sampled 11 to 12 days after vaccination. All receptors come from a man between 50 and 59 years old who received an inactivated influenza vaccine.

The chain couples TRBV6-5 to TRBJ1-3, with a possible D match to TRBD1 (6 bases). The length of the CDR3 is 16 residues. V lost 4 bases to trimming and J lost 2 bases, with 15 bases between them. The germline V gene encodes CDR1 MNHEY and CDR2 SVGAGI. This CDR3 reads CASSLPQGGAGNTIYF. Written as DNA, the CDR3 is TGTGCCAGCAGTTTACCACAGGGCGGGGCTGGAAACACCATATATTTT.

This clonotype was seen only a few times. The V gene is TRBV3-1, the J gene TRBJ2-5; D perhaps matches TRBD1 (6 bases). Germline V gene sequence: CDR1 LGHDT, CDR2 YNNKEL (reference sequence). The CDR3 is 15 amino acids. V was trimmed by 0 bases and J by 5 bases, leaving 13 bases between them. The CDR3 is CASSQDPGQRETQYF. The DNA of the CDR3 is TGTGCCAGCAGCCAAGATCCCGGACAGCGGGAGACCCAGTACTTC.

This clonotype occurred a few times. The chain uses TRBV18 and TRBJ2-5; TRBD2 agrees at 8 bases. The V and J ends lost 2 bases and 0 bases, in that order; junction bases with no gene match: 8. CDR3 length: 17 residues. Germline CDR1 and CDR2: KGHSH and LQKENI. CDR3 nucleotide sequence: TGTGCCAGCTCACCAGTGTACGGGAGGGCCAACCAAGAGACCCAGTACTTC. This translates into CASSPVYGRANQETQYF.

This clonotype was observed a few times. This sequence joins TRBV10-3 and TRBJ2-3; 9 nucleotides agree with TRBD2. Trimming cost V 9 bases and J 2 bases; bases outside gene matches: 6. In germline, CDR1 is ENHRY, CDR2 SYGVKD. The CDR3 spans 14 residues. DNA of the CDR3: TGTGCCATGACGACTAGCGGCGACACAGATACGCAGTATTTT. This encodes CAMTTSGDTDTQYF.

In nucleotides, the CDR3 is TGCAGTGCGCTACAGGGGGCTCGCGGCTACACCTTC. Its translation is CSALQGARGYTF. This chain joins TRBV20-1 and TRBJ1-2; 9 positions match TRBD1. V gave up 6 bases and J gave up 8 bases; unmatched junction bases: 7. The CDR3 is made up of 12 amino acids. From germline, CDR1 is DFQATT and CDR2 SNEGSKA (reference sequence).

This clonotype came up a few times. This sequence joins TRBV7-8 and TRBJ1-1, with D unresolved. V was clipped by 5 bases and J by 2 bases, with 18 bases between them. This CDR3 spans 16 amino acids. Germline V lookup: CDR1 SGHVS, CDR2 FQNEAQ. The CDR3 DNA reads as TGTGCCAGCAGCCCTAGTTATCGGAGAGGAAACACTGAAGCTTTCTTT. Translation gives CASSPSYRRGNTEAFF.

This clonotype was found a few times. The gene calls are TRBV7-9 and TRBJ2-5; TRBD2 agrees at 10 bases. Germline-derived CDR1 and CDR2 are SEHNR and FQNEAQ (reference sequence). The CDR3 extends over 17 amino acids. V gave up 2 bases and J gave up 5 bases; unmatched junction bases: 11. CDR3 DNA sequence: TGTGCCAGCAGCTTAAGTCGGACTAGCGGACGGGGGGAGACCCAGTACTTC. Its protein is CASSLSRTSGRGETQYF.

This clonotype occurred a few times. This chain joins TRBV20-1 and TRBJ2-5; 10 positions match TRBD1. The CDR3 length is 15 residues. With V trimmed by 3 bases and J by 4 bases, 8 bases remained unmatched. The germline V gene encodes CDR1 DFQATT and CDR2 SNEGSKA (reference sequence). CDR3 nucleotides: TGCAGTGCTAGGAATTTCGACAGGGGGCGAGAGACCCAGTACTTC. This gives the protein CSARNFDRGRETQYF.

The CDR3 DNA reads as TGCAGTGCTAGAAGGGGGAGTGGCTACACCTTC. Protein product: CSARRGSGYTF. V usage is TRBV20-1 and J usage is TRBJ1-2; maybe TRBD1 (6 bases). The CDR3 has 11 residues. Trimming removed 2 bases at V and 7 bases at J, with 8 bases between. CDR1 and CDR2 (germline): DFQATT, SNEGSKA (reference sequence).

This clonotype was found a few times. The chain employs TRBV5-1 and TRBJ2-1, with TRBD2 matching 7 bases. V was pared by 4 bases and J by 5 bases, with 3 bases of the junction left unmatched. Germline assignment: CDR1 SGHRS and CDR2 YFSETQ. The CDR3 is 13 residues long. CDR3 in DNA: TGCGCCAGCAGCCGGGAGGAGAACAATGAGCAGTTCTTC. Translated, it gives CASSREENNEQFF.

The chain combines TRBV2 with TRBJ1-5; D possibly corresponds to TRBD1 (5 bases). Between the trimmed V and J ends, which lost 7 bases and 2 bases, there was a span of 18 bases. Per the germline V gene, CDR1 is SNHLY and CDR2 is FYNNEI. CDR3 length equals 16 residues. This CDR3 reads CASTVGGAGGNQPQHF. The DNA of the CDR3 is TGTGCCAGCACAGTGGGAGGGGCAGGTGGCAATCAGCCCCAGCATTTT.

This clonotype was observed at least ten times. This sequence joins TRBV12-3 or TRBV12-4 and TRBJ2-7; D is unclear. CDR3 length: 12 residues. V lost 8 bases and J 0 bases, leaving 8 bases between the germline ends. CDR3 amino acids: CASASRSYEQYF. The CDR3 DNA reads TGTGCCAGCGCGTCCCGCTCCTACGAGCAGTACTTC.

CDR3 sequence: CAIGYWVGDFISGANVLTF. The CDR3 region has the DNA TGTGCCATCGGGTATTGGGTGGGGGATTTCATCTCTGGGGCCAACGTCCTGACTTTC. The rearrangement joins TRBV10-3 to TRBJ2-6; D could derive from TRBD1 or TRBD2 (5 bases each). V gave up 8 bases and J gave up 0 bases, with 23 bases separating them. Per germline, CDR1 ENHRY and CDR2 SYGVKD. The CDR3 totals 19 residues.

The genes are TRBV5-1 and TRBJ2-4, with D possibly TRBD2 on 5 matching bases. Germline assignment: CDR1 SGHRS and CDR2 YFSETQ. CDR3 length equals 14 residues. Trimming took 4 bases from V and 9 from J, leaving 17 bases between them. The CDR3 DNA follows: TGCGCCAGCAGCGGAGACTACCGCGGAACCATTCAGTACTTC. This translates into CASSGDYRGTIQYF.

The rearrangement joins TRBV10-3 to TRBJ2-5; D is ambiguous. The CDR3 runs 11 residues. The germline V gene has CDR1 ENHRY and CDR2 SYGVKD. The V end was cut by 3 bases, the J end by 5 bases, with 4 bases between. CDR3 in amino acids: CAISDEETQYF. The CDR3 DNA reads as TGTGCCATCAGTGACGAGGAGACCCAGTACTTC.

This clonotype turned up a few times. DNA of the CDR3: TGTGCCAGCAGCTTAGGGGTCGGGAGGGCCTCTAGCTCCTACAATGAGCAGTTCTTC. Amino acids: CASSLGVGRASSSYNEQFF. The V gene is TRBV11-2, the J gene TRBJ2-1; 8 bases agree with TRBD2. V lost 1 base, J lost 0 bases, and 11 bases stayed unmatched. The CDR3 covers 19 residues. Germline V gives CDR1 SGHAT, CDR2 FQNNGV.

The chain combines TRBV9 with TRBJ2-1; 9 nucleotides agree with TRBD2. This CDR3 is built from 16 residues. Trimming removed 0 bases from V and 7 bases from J; junction bases left unmatched: 8. Germline V gene lookup returns CDR1 SGDLS and CDR2 YYNGEE. CDR3 nucleotide sequence: TGTGCCAGCAGCGTAGGAGGTCTAGCGGGGAGGAATGAGCAGTTCTTC. Translating it yields CASSVGGLAGRNEQFF. The full variable domain, its missing parts supplied by reference TRBV9 and TRBJ2-1, is DSGVTQTPKHLITATGQRVTLRCSPRSGDLSVYWYQQSLDQGLQFLIQYYNGEERAKGNILERFSAQQFPDLHSELNLSSLELGDSALYFCASSVGGLAGRNEQFFGPGTRLTVL.

This clonotype was found a few times. V and J are TRBV4-2 and TRBJ2-7, with D perhaps matching TRBD1 or TRBD2 (5 bases each). Germline-derived CDR1 and CDR2 are LGHNA and YNFKEQ. V lost 1 base to trimming and J lost 6 bases, with 13 bases between them. CDR3 length equals 14 residues. The CDR3 region has the DNA TGTGCCAGCAGCCAAGGGGGACCGATCGCCGAGCAGTACTTC. As protein: CASSQGGPIAEQYF.

The rearrangement links TRBV4-3 to TRBJ2-2; possible D gene TRBD1, 5 bases. CDR1 LGHNA and CDR2 YSLEER come from the germline V gene. Trimming stripped 0 bases from V and 4 bases from J, with 15 bases between. CDR3 length: 17 residues. CDR3 DNA sequence: TGCGCCAGCAGCCAAGATACTGACTGGGGCACCACCGGGGAGCTGTTTTTT. Translation: CASSQDTDWGTTGELFF.

Note on this clonotype: A much larger clone sits a single nucleotide away, making a read error possible. The chain joins TRBV20-1 to TRBJ2-7; possible D gene TRBD1, 6 bases. Germline CDR1 and CDR2: DFQATT and SNEGSKA (reference sequence). The CDR3 extends over 14 amino acids. The CDR3 reads CSAIPFGQSYELYF. In nucleotides, the CDR3 is TGCAGTGCTATTCCTTTTGGACAGTCCTACGAGCTGTACTTC.

This clonotype is a singleton in its sample. This chain joins TRBV3-1 and TRBJ2-5, with D maybe TRBD2 (6 bases). The ends were cut back, 3 bases at V and 0 bases at J, with 14 bases in the middle. Looked up from germline, CDR1 is LGHDT and CDR2 is YNNKEL (reference sequence). The CDR3 is 16 amino acids. CDR3 in amino acids: CASSHRGLANQETQYF. CDR3 DNA: TGTGCCAGCAGCCATCGTGGGCTAGCGAACCAAGAGACCCAGTACTTC.

The chain employs TRBV6-5 and TRBJ2-5; no clear D gene. Germline V gene lookup returns CDR1 MNHEY and CDR2 SVGAGI. The CDR3 runs to 14 residues. Trimming shortened V by 3 bases and J by 1 base, and 9 bases separated the two germline ends. The CDR3 protein is CASSYTTRQETQYF. The DNA of the CDR3 is TGTGCCAGCAGTTATACTACGCGCCAAGAGACCCAGTACTTC.

The rearrangement joins TRBV20-1 to TRBJ1-4, with D possibly being TRBD1 (6 bases). The CDR3 extends over 13 amino acids. Trimming stripped 3 bases from V and 5 bases from J, with 10 bases between. CDR1 and CDR2 from the germline V gene are DFQATT and SNEGSKA (reference sequence). CDR3 amino acids: CSASLQGNEKLFF. CDR3 nucleotides: TGCAGTGCTAGTCTGCAGGGGAATGAAAAACTGTTTTTT.

This clonotype was counted a few times. The chain couples TRBV20-1 to TRBJ2-2, with 7 positions matching TRBD1. There are 13 residues in the CDR3. In germline, CDR1 is DFQATT, CDR2 SNEGSKA (reference sequence). J was trimmed by 8 bases and V by 6 bases; bases with no gene match: 9. The CDR3 DNA follows: TGCAGTGCGAGATCACAGGGGTTTGGGGAGCTGTTTTTT. Protein sequence: CSARSQGFGELFF.